This T cell receptor beta chain came from a study of T-cell reconstitution after alpha-beta-depleted transplantation in children. Study results and limitations: One year after transplant, T-cell counts and diversity came mostly from newly produced T cells. Elevated TCRbeta diversity at day 60 was traced, in some patients, to surviving recipient T cells and thymic progenitors. At around two months after transplant, the alpha-beta T cells were reportedly derived from several hundred expanded clones that came from non-depleted graft cells.

During its preparation, the TCRbeta library received unique molecular identifiers. TCRdb passed the PCR reads through MiXCR, listing each CDR3 protein once. The table lists under 450,000 distinct CDR3 sequences, 16% of them singletons. CDR1 is SGHVS and CDR2 is FQNEAQ in the germline V gene. V lost 1 base to trimming and J lost 0 bases, with 19 bases between them. This CDR3 has 19 amino acids. Regarding this clonotype: Its antigen is undetermined.

The origin of this receptor is a boy under three years old who had a stem cell transplant for Wiskott-Aldrich syndrome, so the T cells may come from the graft donor. The chain joins TRBV7-8 to TRBJ2-4; weak D call: TRBD1 (6 bases). This material consisted of PBMCs, mostly from graft donor cells, taken 360 days after TCRalphabeta/CD19-depleted stem cell transplant. The CDR3: CASSLVVGAGALAKNIQYF. CDR3 nucleotides: TGTGCCAGCAGCTTAGTAGTGGGGGCAGGGGCCCTAGCCAAAAACATTCAGTACTTC.